This entry lists 10 T cell receptor beta chains sequenced from one sample in a study of cytomegalovirus exposure and HLA in healthy donors. Primers included in the PCR were 60 Vbeta and 13 Jbeta primers. The method was immunoSEQ multiplex PCR; TCRdb's version includes in-frame clones alone and lacks a portion of them. The sample carries about 200,000 clones, roughly 80% recorded once. Sequenced material: PBMCs. All receptors come from a man aged 45-60 years in good health and CMV-seronegative.

V is TRBV28 and J is TRBJ1-2; 9 nucleotides align to TRBD1. Germline V lookup: CDR1 MDHEN, CDR2 SYDVKM. The ends lost 4 bases at V and 1 base at J; junction bases unmatched: 10. The CDR3 length is 17 residues. This CDR3 reads CASSSTGGAPRNYGYTF. In DNA form, the CDR3 reads TGTGCCAGCAGTTCTACAGGGGGCGCGCCCCGTAACTATGGCTACACCTTC.

A single count supports this clone. V is TRBV5-8 and J is TRBJ2-7; 10 nucleotides line up with TRBD1. V lost 4 bases to trimming and J lost 2 bases; unmatched junction nucleotides: 3. This CDR3 region has 14 residues. Looked up from germline, CDR1 is SGHTS and CDR2 is YDEGEE. The CDR3 coding sequence is TGTGCCAGCAGCCGCGGGACAGGGGCCTACGAGCAGTACTTC. Its translation is CASSRGTGAYEQYF.

This chain joins TRBV2 and TRBJ2-7; TRBD2 matches at 12 bases. CDR3 length: 14 residues. Per germline, CDR1 SNHLY and CDR2 FYNNEI. Trimming cost V 5 bases and J 4 bases; bases outside gene matches: 3. CDR3: CASSKTSGSYEQYF. The CDR3 nucleotides read TGTGCCAGCAGTAAGACTAGCGGGAGTTACGAGCAGTACTTC.

This chain links TRBV9 with TRBJ2-5; 8 bases line up with TRBD2. The junction had 6 bases not matched to a gene; V was cut back by 3 bases and J by 2 bases. CDR3 length: 15 amino acids. CDR1 and CDR2 (germline): SGDLS, YYNGEE. Here the CDR3 DNA reads TGTGCCAGCAGCGCAAGCGGGAGACCGCAAGAGACCCAGTACTTC. Translated, it gives CASSASGRPQETQYF.

In its sample, this clone was seen once. The chain joins TRBV28 to TRBJ2-7; D is possibly TRBD1 (5 bases). V was pared by 6 bases and J by 5 bases, with 8 bases between. The CDR3 length is 11 residues. CDR1 and CDR2 from the germline V gene are MDHEN and SYDVKM. The CDR3 region is CASRIGDEQYF. The DNA for the CDR3 is TGTGCCAGCAGAATAGGGGACGAGCAGTACTTC.

The chain couples TRBV5-1 to TRBJ2-3; D remains unclear. The germline V gene has CDR1 SGHRS and CDR2 YFSETQ. The CDR3 is made up of 14 amino acids. V shed 0 bases and J shed 6 bases, with 11 bases lying between them. DNA of the CDR3: TGCGCCAGCAGCTTGGCGAGCCCGTCCGATACGCAGTATTTT. Translation gives CASSLASPSDTQYF.

V and J are TRBV5-1 and TRBJ2-3; 8 bases are shared with TRBD1. CDR3 length equals 15 residues. The ends lost 7 bases at V and 2 bases at J; junction bases unmatched: 9. The germline CDR1 and CDR2 sequences are SGHRS and YFSETQ. The CDR3 sequence is CASRLQGVSTDTQYF. The CDR3 nucleotides are TGCGCCAGCCGGCTACAGGGGGTCTCCACAGATACGCAGTATTTT.

V and J are TRBV11-2 and TRBJ2-1; 13 bases line up with TRBD2. Germline CDR1 reads SGHAT; CDR2 reads FQNNGV. This CDR3 region has 15 residues. Losses at the gene ends were 5 bases for V and 8 bases for J; bases not matched to a gene: 6. The DNA of the CDR3 is TGTGCCAGCAGCCTACGGACTAGCGGGAGAGATGAGCAGTTCTTC. Protein product: CASSLRTSGRDEQFF.

This CDR3 reads CASSERSEGSQYF. The CDR3 DNA reads TGTGCCAGCAGTGAAAGGTCGGAGGGATCGCAGTATTTT. The chain has TRBV25-1 and TRBJ2-3, with a tentative D call TRBD2 (6 bases). Trimming took off 2 bases at V and 10 bases at J, with 13 bases between the two ends. CDR3 length: 13 amino acids. The V gene's germline CDR1 is MGHDK and CDR2 SYGVNS.

This rearrangement joins TRBV6-5 to TRBJ2-7; 8 bases line up with TRBD2. V lost 6 bases and J lost 6; bases outside the gene matches: 7. This CDR3 spans 13 amino acids. Germline lookup yields CDR1 MNHEY and CDR2 SVGAGI. CDR3 DNA sequence: TGTGCCAGCAGGCAGCGGGAGTCCCTCGAGCAGTACTTC. Translated, it gives CASRQRESLEQYF.